The next 22 T cell receptor beta chains were all read from a single sample in a study of blood T cell repertoires in COVID-19. Repertoires were generated with immunoSEQ multiplex PCR, while TCRdb's copy carries only in-frame clones and drops some. The table lists tens of thousands of clones, 88% of them singletons, with approximately 5.5% in the top ten. The sequenced sample consisted of peripheral blood. The origin of the receptors is a human donor in a cohort sampled during active COVID-19.

The chain links TRBV30 to TRBJ2-5, with D perhaps matching TRBD1 (6 bases). V shed 0 bases and J shed 4 bases, with 9 bases lying between them. The length of the CDR3 is 13 residues. CDR1 GTSNPN and CDR2 SVGIG come from the germline V gene (reference sequence). The CDR3 here is CAWSVQGPETQYF. The CDR3 bases are TGTGCCTGGAGTGTGCAGGGGCCAGAGACCCAGTACTTC.

CDR3 DNA sequence: TGTGCCAGCAGCGGTAGCGGGAGTTCCTACAATGAGCAGTTCTTC. Encoded protein: CASSGSGSSYNEQFF. The chain is built from TRBV3-1 (or the pseudogene TRBV3-2) and TRBJ2-1; 9 positions agree with TRBD2. From germline, CDR1 is LGHDT and CDR2 YNNKEL (reference sequence). Trimming removed 5 bases from V and 1 base from J; junction bases left unmatched: 3. This CDR3 region has 15 residues.

The chain recombines TRBV4-1 with TRBJ2-1; 16 nucleotides line up with TRBD2. The CDR3 runs 15 residues. Germline values: CDR1 MGHRA, CDR2 YSYEKL. V was clipped by 11 bases and J by 5 bases; unmatched bases: 6. This CDR3 is CAAGTSGRANNEQFF. The CDR3 coding sequence is TGCGCCGCAGGGACTAGCGGGAGGGCGAACAATGAGCAGTTCTTC.

The chain recombines TRBV6-1 with TRBJ1-5; a weak D match, TRBD1 (6 bases). V was trimmed by 0 bases and J by 9 bases, leaving 12 bases between them. The CDR3 has 14 amino acids. The germline V gene has CDR1 MNHNS and CDR2 SASEGT. CDR3 amino acids: CASSEAGAPGPQHF. As DNA, the CDR3 is TGTGCCAGCAGTGAAGCGGGGGCCCCTGGGCCCCAGCATTTT.

The CDR3 here is CASSLSDSPLHF. CDR3 coding DNA: TGTGCCAGCAGTTTATCAGATTCACCCCTCCACTTT. The chain joins TRBV12-3 or TRBV12-4 to TRBJ1-6; D is undetermined. This CDR3 spans 12 amino acids. The ends were cut back, 2 bases at V and 8 bases at J, with 4 bases in the middle.

In this sample, this clone turned up once. The gene calls are TRBV5-6 and TRBJ1-5; D unclear. V was cut by 4 bases and J by 9 bases, with 20 bases left in between. This CDR3 spans 15 amino acids. CDR1 and CDR2 (germline): SGHDT, YYEEEE. The CDR3 sequence is CASSLAGRGSWPQHF. The DNA for the CDR3 is TGTGCCAGCAGCCTGGCCGGACGGGGTTCGTGGCCCCAGCATTTT.

This rearrangement joins TRBV5-1 to TRBJ2-1, with 8 bases matching TRBD2. The CDR3 length is 15 residues. Unmatched junction bases numbered 8, after V lost 0 bases and J lost 9 bases. Germline values: CDR1 SGHRS, CDR2 YFSETQ. CDR3: CASSLDTSGSGEQFF. In DNA, the CDR3 is TGCGCCAGCAGCTTGGATACTAGCGGCAGCGGTGAGCAGTTCTTC.

The rearrangement joins TRBV6-1 to TRBJ1-5; perhaps TRBD1 as D (6 bases). The germline gives CDR1 MNHNS, CDR2 SASEGT. The CDR3 loop spans 18 amino acids. V lost 3 bases, J lost 7 bases, and 25 bases lay in between. The CDR3 region is CASSESLGAGTLRQPQHF. CDR3 nucleotides: TGTGCCAGCAGTGAGTCCCTGGGGGCAGGAACCTTAAGGCAGCCCCAGCATTTT.

This sequence joins TRBV5-6 and TRBJ1-1, with 7 bases aligning to TRBD1. V lost 6 bases and J lost 4; bases outside the gene matches: 12. This CDR3 has 15 amino acids. Germline V CDR1 and CDR2: SGHDT, YYEEEE. The CDR3 loop reads CASTLLDRDATEAFF. The CDR3 region has the DNA TGTGCCAGCACCCTCCTCGACAGGGATGCCACTGAAGCTTTCTTT.

The chain joins TRBV7-9 to TRBJ2-5; tentatively, D is TRBD2 (12 bases). The CDR3 loop spans 19 amino acids. Trimming removed 3 bases from V and 1 base from J, with 24 bases in between. Germline CDR1 reads SEHNR; CDR2 reads FQNEAQ (reference sequence). CDR3 sequence (DNA): TGTGCCAGCAGCTTTGGGACAGGGGGGACTAGCGGGTTCCAAGAGACCCAGTACTTC. As protein: CASSFGTGGTSGFQETQYF.

The V and J genes are TRBV6-2 or TRBV6-3 and TRBJ1-1; 9 nucleotides align to TRBD1. After removal of 5 bases from V and 7 bases from J, the junction contained 8 bases not matched to a gene. The CDR3 covers 14 residues. CDR1 MNHEY and CDR2 SVGEGT come from the germline V gene. The CDR3: CASSRQGVTGEAFF. CDR3 in DNA: TGTGCCAGCAGTCGACAGGGGGTAACTGGTGAAGCTTTCTTT.

This chain connects TRBV7-9 to TRBJ2-7; 8 nucleotides line up with TRBD2. Germline V gene data show CDR1 as SEHNR and CDR2 as FQNEAQ (reference sequence). The V and J ends lost 5 bases and 2 bases, in that order; junction bases with no gene match: 5. CDR3 length equals 14 residues. This chain's CDR3 is CASSPGGTAYEQYF. The CDR3 nucleotides read TGTGCCAGCAGCCCGGGGGGGACCGCCTACGAGCAGTACTTC.

This chain connects TRBV3-1 (or the pseudogene TRBV3-2) to TRBJ2-2; TRBD2 aligns across 8 bases. The CDR3 sequence is 16 residues long. Per the germline V gene, CDR1 is LGHDT and CDR2 is YNNKEL (reference sequence). Germline trimming cut 4 bases from V and 3 bases from J; bases unmatched to any gene: 7. The chain's CDR3 is CASSLSGSLDTGELFF. Here the CDR3 DNA reads TGTGCCAGCAGCCTCAGCGGGAGTCTGGACACCGGGGAGCTGTTTTTT.

The chain recombines TRBV7-9 with TRBJ1-5; TRBD1 matches 8 bases. The CDR3 covers 15 residues. With V trimmed by 5 bases and J by 5 bases, 8 bases remained unmatched. CDR1 is SEHNR, CDR2 FQNEAQ, per germline (reference sequence). For the CDR3, the DNA is TGTGCCAGCAGCCTCGGCAGGGGGCGCGATCAGCCCCAGCATTTT. Residues: CASSLGRGRDQPQHF.

V and J are TRBV5-6 and TRBJ1-3; D ambiguous. This CDR3 has 17 amino acids. Trimming took 3 bases from V and 0 from J, leaving 16 bases between them. Germline values: CDR1 SGHDT, CDR2 YYEEEE. The CDR3 sequence: CASSYAIGSGSGNTIYF. The CDR3, as DNA: TGTGCCAGCAGCTATGCTATCGGGTCGGGCTCTGGAAACACCATATATTTT.

The CDR3 DNA sequence: TGTGCCCAAGCAAGGGACGGGTTGAGCGGGGGCTACGAGCAGTACTTC. Protein product: CAQARDGLSGGYEQYF. The V and J genes are TRBV3-1 (or the pseudogene TRBV3-2) and TRBJ2-7, with 8 bases matching TRBD2. CDR3 length: 16 residues. The J segment lost 3 bases and the V segment lost 11 bases, leaving 18 bases of the junction unmatched. CDR1 is LGHDT, CDR2 YNNKEL, per germline (reference sequence).

The chain links TRBV28 to TRBJ1-1, with TRBD1 matching over 7 bases. V lost 6 bases and J lost 7; bases outside the gene matches: 8. The CDR3 consists of 13 residues. CDR1 and CDR2 from the germline V gene are MDHEN and SYDVKM. DNA of the CDR3: TGTGCCAGCAGCTCAGGGGGGTTGGGTGAAGCTTTCTTT. Residues: CASSSGGLGEAFF. The variable domain in full, completed from reference TRBV28 and TRBJ1-1, reads DVKVTQSSRYLVKRTGEKVFLECVQDMDHENMFWYRQDPGLGLRLIYFSYDVKMKEKGDIPEGYSVSREKKERFSLILESASTNQTSMYLCASSSGGLGEAFFGQGTRLTVV.

The rearrangement uses TRBV6-6 and TRBJ1-2; D is uncertain. Germline values: CDR1 MNHNY, CDR2 SVGAGI (reference sequence). The CDR3 totals 12 residues. V dropped 8 bases and J dropped 2 bases, with 9 bases sitting between them. Here the CDR3 reads CASHTVNYGYTF. CDR3 bases: TGTGCCAGCCACACCGTCAACTATGGCTACACCTTC.

Turning to this clone: Other nucleotide sequences in the sample specify the same CDR3. This rearrangement joins TRBV3-1 (or the pseudogene TRBV3-2) to TRBJ2-3; no firm D call. The CDR3 sequence is 12 residues long. The germline V gene encodes CDR1 LGHDT and CDR2 YNNKEL (reference sequence). Between the trimmed V and J ends, which lost 1 base and 6 bases, there was a span of 5 bases. The CDR3 protein is CASSQAQDTQYF. CDR3 coding DNA: TGTGCCAGCAGCCAAGCTCAGGATACGCAGTATTTT.

The chain links TRBV10-3 to TRBJ2-7, with 9 positions matching TRBD2. Germline V gene sequence: CDR1 ENHRY, CDR2 SYGVKD. The CDR3 sequence is 14 residues long. The trim removed 6 bases at V and 5 bases at J, leaving 8 bases unmatched. The CDR3 DNA is TGTGCCATCAGCCCCTCCCGGACTAGCGACGAGCAGTACTTC. Translating gives CAISPSRTSDEQYF.

This chain joins TRBV7-6 and TRBJ2-1, with a tentative D call TRBD1 (6 bases). The CDR3 covers 16 residues. The V gene's germline CDR1 is SGHVS and CDR2 FNYEAQ. Trimming removed 4 bases at V and 4 bases at J, with 17 bases between. The CDR3 spells CASSSSGAVVYNEQFF. The CDR3 DNA sequence: TGTGCCAGCAGCTCATCAGGGGCGGTAGTGTACAATGAGCAGTTCTTC. Drawing the rest from reference TRBV7-6 and TRBJ2-1, the complete variable domain is GAGVSQSPRYKVTKRGQDVALRCDPISGHVSLYWYRQALGQGPEFLTYFNYEAQQDKSGLPNDRFSAERPEGSISTLTIQRTEQRDSAMYRCASSSSGAVVYNEQFFGPGTRLTVL.

The chain has TRBV28 and TRBJ1-6; D might be TRBD1 (5 bases). The germline CDR1 and CDR2 sequences are MDHEN and SYDVKM. This CDR3 region has 14 residues. V was shortened by 6 bases and J by 10 bases, with 16 bases between the two germline ends. Written as DNA, the CDR3 is TGTGCCAGCAGGTTGGGGCCGGATAGATCACCCCTCCACTTT. It translates to CASRLGPDRSPLHF.